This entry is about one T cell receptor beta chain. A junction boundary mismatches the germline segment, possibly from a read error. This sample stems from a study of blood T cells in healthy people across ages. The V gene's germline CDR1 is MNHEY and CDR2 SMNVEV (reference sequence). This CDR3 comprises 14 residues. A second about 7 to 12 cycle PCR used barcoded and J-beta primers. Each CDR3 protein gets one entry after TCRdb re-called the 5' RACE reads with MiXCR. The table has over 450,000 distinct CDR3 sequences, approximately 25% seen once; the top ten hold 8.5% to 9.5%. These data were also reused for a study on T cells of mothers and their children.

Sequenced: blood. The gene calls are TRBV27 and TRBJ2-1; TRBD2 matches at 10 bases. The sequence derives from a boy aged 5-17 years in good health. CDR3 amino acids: CASSTGLADNGQFF. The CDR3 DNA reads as TGTGCCAGCAGCACAGGACTAGCGGACAATGGGCAGTTCTTC.